Listed below are T cell receptor beta chains from one sample, sequenced in a study of beta chain features in type 1 diabetes. The data were produced by immunoSEQ multiplex PCR, yet TCRdb's version contains in-frame clones alone and is incomplete. The repertoire holds hundreds of thousands of clones, with about 14% as singletons. Source material: naive CD4+ T cells from blood. The source is a man aged 18 to 30 with type 1 diabetes. The CDR3 runs from the conserved cysteine through the conserved F or W. Clone size is stated in some rows and not others, as once, few, many or a class when expanded.

clone_size	j_call	v_call	cdr3_aa
-	TRBJ2-2	TRBV6-1	CASSLLAGGTGELFF
-	TRBJ1-6	TRBV9	CASSEGQGRSYNSPLHF
-	TRBJ2-7	TRBV2	CASKPGQSYEQYF
few	TRBJ2-5	TRBV30	CAWSGGTSGTSGTQYF
-	TRBJ2-1	TRBV5-6	CASSSGYNEQFF
-	TRBJ2-5	TRBV7-6	CASSFGSQETQYF
-	TRBJ2-4	TRBV30	CAWERTIKNIQYF
-	TRBJ1-6	TRBV4-3	CASSQGVGFNSPLHF
-	TRBJ1-5	TRBV4-1	CASSHPGGTGGNQPQHF
-	TRBJ1-2	TRBV25-1	CASSAVSYGYTF
few	TRBJ2-3	TRBV7-2	CATEEGIGDTQYF
few	TRBJ2-1	TRBV10-3	CAISESGDEQFF
few	TRBJ1-2	TRBV30	CAWSVTTGPYGYTF
few	TRBJ2-1	TRBV28	CASPGTGYNEQFF
few	TRBJ2-3	TRBV19	CASIPTGTRTDTQYF
-	TRBJ2-1	TRBV19	CASSQASSGTWSQFF
few	TRBJ2-3	TRBV7-9	CASSLARRIASTDTQYF
-	TRBJ1-4	TRBV9	CASSVLTGDEKLFF
-	TRBJ2-3	TRBV2	CASSEQYF
few	TRBJ2-7	TRBV4-2	CASSQDRGSSYEQYF
-	TRBJ2-3	TRBV30	CAWSEGLHTDTQYF
-	TRBJ2-3	TRBV7-2	CASSLDYGTDTQYF
-	TRBJ2-2	TRBV28	CASSLIDGELFF
few	TRBJ2-3	TRBV7-2	CASSPGVAGDTDTQYF
few	TRBJ2-4	TRBV2	CASSERLTKNIQYF
-	TRBJ2-7	TRBV5-1	CATRTGVKEEQYF
few	TRBJ2-5	TRBV2	CATLVVETQYF
-	TRBJ2-7	TRBV29-1	CSVTGTESYEQYF
-	TRBJ2-7	TRBV28	CASSLGGYEQYF
-	TRBJ2-2	TRBV5-1	CASSLAYWTGELFF
-	TRBJ1-5	TRBV5-4	CASSRDSNQPQHF
-	TRBJ2-7	TRBV4-1	CASSQDPDTAQYF
few	TRBJ2-1	TRBV27	CASSFDRGRNEQFF
few	TRBJ2-5	TRBV9	CASSVGHDVETQYF
few	TRBJ2-3	TRBV5-4	CASSRPPSGSSDTQYF
-	TRBJ2-6	TRBV15	CATSRGRTGRSGANVLTF
-	TRBJ2-5	TRBV11-2	CASNDRGLWETQYF
few	TRBJ2-3	TRBV7-9	CASSPLGGADTQYF
few	TRBJ2-3	TRBV5-1	CASSLGGAKDTQYF
-	TRBJ1-6	TRBV28	CASSPAAGTNSPLHF
-	TRBJ1-6	TRBV15	CATSFGTGPLTLHF
-	TRBJ2-7	TRBV25-1	CASRGQDSYEQYF
-	TRBJ1-3	TRBV9	CASSVAGGAGNTIYF
few	TRBJ2-1	TRBV28	CASSLGSKGEQFF
-	TRBJ2-7	TRBV30	CAWTPGQHYEQYF
few	TRBJ2-1	TRBV9	CASSVGLAGNNEQFF
-	TRBJ1-2	TRBV18	CASSPLWTENYGYTF
few	TRBJ2-1	TRBV1	CTSSPEEAPKVNEQFF
few	TRBJ2-3	TRBV6-5	CASSYGIPDTQYF
few	TRBJ2-1	TRBV4-2	CASSPKQGLGNNEQFF
-	TRBJ2-1	TRBV5-6	CASSFPGTTYNEQFF
-	TRBJ1-4	TRBV28	CASSLAGRLNEKLFF
few	TRBJ1-2	TRBV28	CASSMNYGYTF
few	TRBJ2-7	TRBV18	CASSPGTGGIYEQYF
-	TRBJ1-1	TRBV9	CASSVGGDNTEAFF
-	TRBJ2-3	TRBV7-7	CASSLRRGDTQYF
few	TRBJ1-2	TRBV4-3	CASSQLKGPAQGYTF